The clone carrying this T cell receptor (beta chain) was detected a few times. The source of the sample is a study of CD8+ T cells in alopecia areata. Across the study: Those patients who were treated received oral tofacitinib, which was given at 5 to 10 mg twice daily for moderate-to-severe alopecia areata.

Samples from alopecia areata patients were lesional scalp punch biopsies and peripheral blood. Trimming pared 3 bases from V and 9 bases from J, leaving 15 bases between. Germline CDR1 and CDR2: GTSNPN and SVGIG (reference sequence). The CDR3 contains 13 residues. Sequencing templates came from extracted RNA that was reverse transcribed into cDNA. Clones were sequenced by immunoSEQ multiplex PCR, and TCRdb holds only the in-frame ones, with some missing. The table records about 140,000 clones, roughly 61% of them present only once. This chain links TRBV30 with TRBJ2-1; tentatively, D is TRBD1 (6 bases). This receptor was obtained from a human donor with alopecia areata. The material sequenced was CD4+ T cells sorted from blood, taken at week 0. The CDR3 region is CAWSGTWKGEQFF. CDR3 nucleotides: TGTGCCTGGAGCGGGACATGGAAGGGTGAGCAGTTCTTC.